Listed below are T cell receptor beta chains from one sample, sequenced in a study of vaccination effects on CD4 cells after COVID-19. These receptors have no known antigen. The method was immunoSEQ multiplex PCR; TCRdb's version includes in-frame clones alone and lacks a portion of them. Of about 45,000 clones in the sample, around 72% were seen once. The sample was CD4+ T cells from PBMCs cultured with a peptide pool, taken before COVID-19 vaccination. The receptors come from a human donor who had a prior SARS-CoV-2 infection. CDR3s include the opening cysteine and the closing phenylalanine or tryptophan. The D gene is left open where the match is weak. The size entry is marked missing in some rows and otherwise reads once, few, many or a size class.

>TRBD1|TRBV15|NA|TRBJ1-4
CATSRDKSGTGARKLFF
TGTGCCACCAGCAGAGATAAATCCGGGACAGGGGCGAGGAAACTGTTTTTT
>TRBD2|TRBV5-4|NA|TRBJ2-1
CASSLITSGVNEQFF
TGTGCCAGCAGCTTGATCACTAGCGGGGTCAATGAGCAGTTCTTC
>NA|TRBV6-5|NA|TRBJ1-6
CASGPGQRTNSPLHF
TGTGCCAGCGGGCCTGGACAGCGAACTAATTCACCCCTCCACTTT
>NA|TRBV5-6|NA|TRBJ1-2
CASSLGTEGDFSGYTF
TGTGCCAGCAGCTTGGGGACAGAGGGTGATTTTTCTGGCTACACCTTC
>NA|TRBV6-5|medium-sized|TRBJ2-3
CASSSSTDTQYF
TGTGCCAGCAGTTCTAGCACAGATACGCAGTATTTT
>NA|TRBV20-1|NA|TRBJ1-2
CSASSIGFYGYTF
TGCAGTGCTAGTTCTATCGGGTTCTATGGCTACACCTTC
>NA|TRBV4-2|NA|TRBJ2-7
CASSQDQYRRTEQYF
TGTGCCAGCAGCCAAGATCAGTACCGGCGGACCGAGCAGTACTTC
>NA|TRBV6-5|NA|TRBJ1-5
CASTRTRAYNQPQHF
TGTGCCAGCACTCGGACAAGAGCCTACAATCAGCCCCAGCATTTT
>NA|TRBV11-1|once|TRBJ1-1
CASSLVGGMDTEAFF
TGTGCCAGCAGCTTAGTGGGGGGAATGGACACTGAAGCTTTCTTT
>TRBD1|TRBV7-2|NA|TRBJ2-7
CASSLGQGAYEQYF
TGTGCCAGCAGCTTGGGACAGGGGGCCTACGAGCAGTACTTC
>NA|TRBV19|NA|TRBJ2-3
CASSIDPSGGTAQYF
TGTGCCAGTAGTATAGATCCGAGCGGAGGTACCGCGCAGTATTTT
>NA|TRBV6-5|once|TRBJ2-1
CASSYGVIRRNEQFF
TGTGCCAGCAGTTACGGCGTCATTAGGCGCAATGAGCAGTTCTTC
>NA|TRBV4-1|NA|TRBJ2-3
CASSQEPPGASTDTQYF
TGCGCCAGCAGCCAAGAGCCACCGGGAGCTAGCACAGATACGCAGTATTTT
>NA|TRBV6-5|NA|TRBJ2-1
CASSNWGDNEQFF
TGTGCCAGCAGTAACTGGGGGGACAATGAGCAGTTCTTC
>TRBD1|TRBV7-9|NA|TRBJ1-2
CASSYKQGTRGYTF
TGTGCCAGCAGCTATAAACAGGGGACCCGCGGCTACACCTTC
>TRBD1|TRBV7-3|NA|TRBJ1-1
CASSSRTGTEAFF
TGTGCCAGCAGCTCACGGACAGGCACTGAAGCTTTCTTT
>TRBD2|TRBV4-3|NA|TRBJ2-3
CASSPIAGDYTDTQYF
TGCGCCAGCAGCCCTATAGCGGGAGACTACACAGATACGCAGTATTTT
>TRBD2|TRBV4-3|NA|TRBJ2-1
CASSREGYSGHYNEQFF
TGCGCCAGCAGCAGGGAGGGGTATAGCGGCCACTACAATGAGCAGTTCTTC
>NA|TRBV7-9|NA|TRBJ1-1
CASSFGGDTEAFF
TGTGCCAGCAGCTTTGGAGGGGACACTGAAGCTTTCTTT
>NA|TRBV15|NA|TRBJ2-7
CATSVGTGIEQYF
TGTGCCACCAGCGTGGGGACGGGAATCGAGCAGTACTTC
>NA|TRBV5-1|NA|TRBJ1-4
CASSLGWTGNEKLFF
TGCGCCAGCAGCTTGGGCTGGACCGGTAATGAAAAACTGTTTTTT
>NA|TRBV12-3/TRBV12-4|NA|TRBJ2-2
CASSSRDHGELFF
TGTGCCAGCAGTTCCAGGGATCACGGGGAGCTGTTTTTT
>NA|TRBV19|NA|TRBJ2-1
CASSKGRGTSQDEQFF
TGTGCCAGTAGTAAGGGCCGAGGGACATCTCAAGATGAGCAGTTCTTC
>NA|TRBV5-4|NA|TRBJ2-3
CASKQSTTDTQYF
TGTGCCAGCAAACAAAGCACCACAGATACGCAGTATTTT
>NA|TRBV3-1/TRBV3-2|few|TRBJ1-2
CASSHNYGYTF
TGTGCCAGCAGCCACAACTATGGCTACACCTTC
>TRBD1|TRBV2|NA|TRBJ2-4
CASSVRDRGAKNIQYF
TGTGCCAGCAGTGTCCGGGACAGGGGAGCCAAAAACATTCAGTACTTC